A selection of T cell receptor beta chains follows, all from one sample in a study of chemoradiotherapy in HPV16-positive cancers. TCRdb's copy holds only in-frame clones and misses some; the assay was immunoSEQ multiplex PCR. The sample carries a few thousand clones, roughly 95% recorded once. Sequencing used tumor tissue, obtained from a patient who underwent chemoradiotherapy. These receptors all come from a human donor with HPV-associated anogenital cancer. The CDR3 runs from the conserved cysteine through the conserved F or W. The D gene is left open where the match is weak. A clone size is listed for some rows: how often the clone was seen (once, few, many), or a class if it is expanded.

D	V	J	size	DNA	CDR3
NA	TRBV20-1	TRBJ2-5	NA	TGCAGTGCGGGTTTGAAGACCCAGTACTTC	CSAGLKTQYF
NA	TRBV5-4	TRBJ1-1	NA	TGTGCCAGCAGCTTTTCCGGGGAGGGCACTGAAGCTTTCTTT	CASSFSGEGTEAFF
NA	TRBV28	TRBJ2-5	NA	TGTGCCAGCAGTTTACGCCTCTCTTCCGGCCAGACCCAGTACTTC	CASSLRLSSGQTQYF
TRBD1	TRBV25-1	TRBJ1-3	NA	TGTGCCAGCAGTGAGGGGACAGGGAGAAACACCATATATTTT	CASSEGTGRNTIYF
NA	TRBV29-1	TRBJ2-7	few	TGCAGCGTGGGCCGGGGGCCTTCCTACGAGCAGTACTTC	CSVGRGPSYEQYF
NA	TRBV19	TRBJ1-1	NA	TGTGCCAGTATCTACAGGACCGGATTGAACACTGAAGCTTTCTTT	CASIYRTGLNTEAFF
TRBD1	TRBV28	TRBJ2-5	NA	TGTGCCAGCAGTCCCCAGACAGGGTCGGGGCAAGAGACCCAGTACTTC	CASSPQTGSGQETQYF
NA	TRBV7-2	TRBJ2-3	NA	TGTGCCAGCAGCCGCAGCAGTGTCGAAGATACGCAGTATTTT	CASSRSSVEDTQYF
NA	TRBV19	TRBJ2-5	NA	TGTGCCAGTAGTAGAAGGAGGGACAGTCAAGAGACCCAGTACTTC	CASSRRRDSQETQYF
NA	TRBV6-5	TRBJ2-3	NA	TGTGCCAGCAGGATCGAGGGGGATACGCAGTATTTT	CASRIEGDTQYF
NA	TRBV29-1	TRBJ1-4	NA	TGCAGCGGGGTGGGTAGCGAAAAACTGTTTTTT	CSGVGSEKLFF
NA	TRBV6-6	TRBJ2-7	NA	TGTGCCAGCAGTTACTCCGACGGAAACGAGCAGTACTTC	CASSYSDGNEQYF
NA	TRBV6-1	TRBJ1-1	NA	TGTGCCAGCAGTGAGGCGGGGGGCCGAGCTTTCTTT	CASSEAGGRAFF
NA	TRBV4-2	TRBJ1-5	NA	TGTGCCAGCAGTCACGAAGAGTCGGGACACCGCAATCAGCCCCAGCATTTT	CASSHEESGHRNQPQHF
NA	TRBV28	TRBJ2-2	NA	TGTGCCAGCAGTTTACGCAGGGAGCTGTTTTTT	CASSLRRELFF
TRBD1	TRBV28	TRBJ1-2	NA	TGTGCCAGCAGACCGACTAAGACAGGGCGGTATGGCTACACCTTC	CASRPTKTGRYGYTF
NA	TRBV7-2	TRBJ2-1	NA	TGTGCCAGCAGCTTAACTCAGGCCCAATGGGACAATGAGCAGTTCTTC	CASSLTQAQWDNEQFF
NA	TRBV6-5	TRBJ1-1	NA	TGTGCCAGCAGTTACAAAGTTCTCAACACTGAAGCTTTCTTT	CASSYKVLNTEAFF
NA	TRBV4-1	TRBJ2-2	NA	TGCGCCAGCAGCCAAGATCGCCTTCTCACCGGGGAGCTGTTTTTT	CASSQDRLLTGELFF
NA	TRBV2	TRBJ1-2	NA	TGTGCCAGCACGGGGGGGTATGGCTACACCTTC	CASTGGYGYTF
TRBD1	TRBV7-9	TRBJ2-6	NA	TGTGCCAGCAGCGAGGGACAGCACTCTGGGGCCAACGTCCTGACTTTC	CASSEGQHSGANVLTF
NA	TRBV5-4	TRBJ2-7	NA	TGTGCCAGCAGCTTGGGGGGAGGCAACTACAACGCCGAGCAGTACTTC	CASSLGGGNYNAEQYF
TRBD2	TRBV28	TRBJ2-1	NA	TGTGCCAGCAGTTTAGGGCTAGCGGTGTACAATGAGCAGTTCTTC	CASSLGLAVYNEQFF
NA	TRBV28	TRBJ1-1	NA	TGTGCCAGCAGTTTGGGACGTGAAGCTTTCTTT	CASSLGREAFF
NA	TRBV20-1	TRBJ2-3	NA	TGCAGTCCATTAGTAGCGGATACGCAGTATTTT	CSPLVADTQYF
TRBD1	TRBV10-3	TRBJ1-1	NA	TGTGCCACCTCAGGGGGGGGGCCGAACACTGAAGCTTTCTTT	CATSGGGPNTEAFF
NA	TRBV19	TRBJ2-1	NA	TGTGCCAGTAGTCTTGGTATCGCGAGTAGGGGGGAGCAGTTCTTC	CASSLGIASRGEQFF
NA	TRBV7-7	TRBJ2-5	NA	TGTGCCAGCAGCCCCTCCCCAGGGAAGAAAAGAGAGACCCAGTACTTC	CASSPSPGKKRETQYF
NA	TRBV20-1	TRBJ2-1	NA	TGCAGTGCTAGCAGGGGTGAGCAGTTCTTC	CSASRGEQFF
NA	TRBV2	TRBJ2-5	NA	TGTGCCAGCAGTGAAGATCTCCAAGAGACCCAGTACTTC	CASSEDLQETQYF
TRBD2	TRBV28	TRBJ2-3	NA	TGTGCCAGCAGCCTAGGACTAGCGGGAGGGCCAAGGAATACGCAGTATTTT	CASSLGLAGGPRNTQYF
TRBD1	TRBV19	TRBJ1-1	NA	TGTGCCAGTAGTAGGGGGACAGGGGCCCGCCCTGAAGCTTTCTTT	CASSRGTGARPEAFF
NA	TRBV6-5	TRBJ2-6	few	TGTGCCAGCAGTTTGGGATCCAGAGCCAACGTCCTGACTTTC	CASSLGSRANVLTF
NA	TRBV7-9	TRBJ1-2	once	TGTGCCAGCAGCTTCCAGGGAGGCTACACCTTC	CASSFQGGYTF
TRBD2	TRBV30	TRBJ2-5	NA	TGTGCCTGGAGCGCTATGGGAGCGGGAGGATTGGAGACCCAGTACTTC	CAWSAMGAGGLETQYF
TRBD1	TRBV18	TRBJ2-7	NA	TGTGCCAGCTCACCGGCGCAGGGGGACTACGAGCAGTACTTC	CASSPAQGDYEQYF
NA	TRBV19	TRBJ1-5	NA	TGTGCCAGTAGTATCCACAGGAGAGATCAGCCCCAGCATTTT	CASSIHRRDQPQHF
TRBD1	TRBV5-1	TRBJ2-7	once	TGCGCCAGCAGCGTATCGGACAGGGCATACGAGCAGTACTTC	CASSVSDRAYEQYF
TRBD2	TRBV7-2	TRBJ2-1	NA	TGTGCCAGCAGCCGACAGCGGGGGGGCCGGAGCGAGCAGTTCTTC	CASSRQRGGRSEQFF